This TCR beta chain was sequenced in a study of cytomegalovirus exposure and HLA in healthy donors. Regarding the study as a whole: The authors later found HLA-associated TCR beta chains more clonally expanded than equally common others.

PCR involved 60 Vbeta and 13 Jbeta primers. Measured with immunoSEQ multiplex PCR; TCRdb has only the in-frame clones, and not every one. The table lists over 150,000 clones, 70% to 80% of them singletons. The CDR3 runs 16 residues. Germline lookup yields CDR1 SGHRS and CDR2 YFSETQ. Germline trimming cut 0 bases from V and 9 bases from J; bases unmatched to any gene: 7. Healthy bone marrow donors made up the donor group. In the case of this clone: Its antigen is unknown.

The clonotype comes from a male donor in good health and CMV-seronegative. The source material was PBMCs. The chain is built from TRBV5-1 and TRBJ2-1, with 12 bases fitting TRBD2. CDR3 coding DNA: TGCGCCAGCAGCTTGGATACTAGCGGGGGGCCCGGTGAGCAGTTCTTC. Amino acids: CASSLDTSGGPGEQFF. The whole variable domain, remainder taken from reference TRBV5-1 and TRBJ2-1, is KAGVTQTPRYLIKTRGQQVTLSCSPISGHRSVSWYQQTPGQGLQFLFEYFSETQRNKGNFPGRFSGRQFSNSRSEMNVSTLELGDSALYLCASSLDTSGGPGEQFFGPGTRLTVL.